This TCR beta chain was identified in a study of CD8 T cells in ankylosing spondylitis. The study, taken as a whole, reports: Made up of about eight highly homologous variants, a TCR beta motif appeared characteristic of ankylosing spondylitis blood. Researchers report that disease-linked clones proved CD8+ and relatively rare in peripheral blood. There were earlier reports of some motif variants in reactive arthritis synovial fluid and blood. Significant enrichment of disease-linked clones was reported in matched ankylosing spondylitis synovial fluid.

This clonotype appeared a few times. No antigen is known for it. Per germline, CDR1 DFQATT and CDR2 SNEGSKA (reference sequence). The CDR3 runs 13 residues. Trimming took 4 bases from V and 1 from J, leaving 11 bases between them. For TCR beta, libraries came from quantitative 5'-RACE with molecular barcodes. TCRdb re-analysed the 5' RACE reads in MiXCR, keeping a single row per CDR3 protein. Among a few hundred thousand distinct CDR3 sequences listed, 17% were seen once. The sequence was obtained from a male donor with ankylosing spondylitis. The sequencing sample was made of blood, either unsorted or a sorted T cell fraction (not recorded which). The chain combines TRBV20-1 with TRBJ2-7, with D possibly being TRBD1 (5 bases). The CDR3 loop is CSATRKGSYEQYF. The CDR3 DNA reads as TGCAGTGCTACGAGAAAGGGGTCCTACGAGCAGTACTTC.